This T cell receptor (beta chain) was sequenced during a study of identical twins. Whole-study findings and limits: Alpha sequences out of frame and shared by twins had excess low generation probability. Within cord blood, abundant beta clonotypes carried fewer insertions, but memory repertoires showed no such trend.

The CDR3 consists of 17 residues. Germline assignment: CDR1 SEHNR and CDR2 FQNEAQ (reference sequence). The V and J ends lost 5 bases and 1 base respectively, with 17 bases between them. This clonotype has a count of ten or more. Its target is not known. After template switching added a universal primer site, the resulting cDNA carried unique molecular identifiers. TCRdb reprocessed the 5' RACE reads with MiXCR, giving one entry per CDR3 protein. The data contain under 300,000 distinct CDR3 sequences, 6.5% of them seen just once; the ten biggest clones take up 13% to 15%. The same sample was also studied in work on T cells expressing NK-cell markers.

The sample was CD8+ T cells sorted from blood. The source is a woman between 18 and 29 years old in good health. The rearrangement joins TRBV7-9 to TRBJ2-2; D could derive from TRBD1 or TRBD2 (5 bases each). The chain's CDR3 is CASSPAEGPLNTGELFF. The DNA for the CDR3 is TGTGCCAGCAGCCCCGCTGAGGGACCTCTGAACACCGGGGAGCTGTTTTTT.